This T cell receptor beta chain was documented in a study of blood T cell repertoires in COVID-19. Study summary: Samples taken during acute and convalescent COVID-19 were collected in the United States, Italy and Spain. In each case, the material was cDNA or gDNA derived from T cells, B-cell-depleted T cells, or PBMCs.

The CDR3 runs to 12 residues. CDR1 is MNHEY, CDR2 SVGEGT, per germline. Sequencing used immunoSEQ multiplex PCR; TCRdb keeps in-frame clones, though not all of them. The table has roughly 200,000 clones, roughly 83% seen once; the top ten hold nearly 6%. Worth noting for this clone: At one end, the junction sequence differs from germline, possibly due to a read error.

This chain links TRBV6-2 or TRBV6-3 with TRBJ2-1; D may be TRBD2 (6 bases). This TCR was recovered from a woman in her 40s with COVID-19, enrolled during active disease. Sequencing was done on a sample of peripheral blood. CDR3 sequence: CASSYPGDPGVF. In DNA, the CDR3 is TGTGCCAGCAGTTACCCGGGGGACCCGGGGGTCTTC.